This T cell receptor (beta chain) appears in the sequencing data of a study of T cell responses to AZD1222 COVID-19 vaccine. Overall study results and limits: Seropositivity was recorded at baseline in only 6 or 7 AZD1222 recipients. Rises in breadth and depth of Spike-specific TCRs came after two AZD1222 doses. The donors showed a predominance of white British ancestry and of females, with possible underestimation of clonal diversity.

Regarding this clone: Antigen: not known.

Produced via immunoSEQ multiplex PCR; TCRdb's table is partial and in-frame only. The sample carries some 120,000 clones, 89% recorded once. Sample: peripheral blood, taken on day 0 of AZD1222 vaccination. The TCR was taken from an adult in good health.

The CDR3: CASSLTGGGDTQYF. DNA for the CDR3: TGTGCCAGCAGCTTGACAGGGGGCGGAGATACGCAGTATTTT. The chain combines TRBV7-2 with TRBJ2-3; 10 nucleotides line up with TRBD1. Germline V gene data show CDR1 as SGHTA and CDR2 as FQGNSA. The CDR3 runs 14 residues. The V segment lost 3 bases and the J segment 5 bases; nucleotides outside the gene matches: 2.